One sample yielded the 26 T cell receptor beta chains listed below, sequenced in a study of post-analysis software for immune sequencing data. Included in the TCR beta cDNA libraries were unique molecular identifiers. A single record per CDR3 protein comes from TCRdb applying MiXCR to the PCR reads. Among roughly 730,000 distinct CDR3 sequences listed, about 32% were seen once. These receptors' targets are unknown. Study-wide results and limits: Comparison of patients with controls showed four or five TRBV segments more frequent in patients, TRBV5-6, TRBV5-1 and TRBV20-1 among them.

The material sequenced was blood. The receptors originated from a girl aged 5-17 years with multiple sclerosis.

This clonotype was seen a few times. At one of its ends the junction is not consistent with the germline gene, which may arise from a read error. The chain is built from TRBV7-2 and TRBJ1-1; D gene uncertain. The CDR3 runs to 13 residues. Germline V gives CDR1 SGHTA, CDR2 FQGNSA. The CDR3: CASRQRMNTEAFF. For the CDR3, the DNA is TGTGCCAGCAGGCAACGAATGAACACTGAGGCTTTCTTT.

The chain joins TRBV5-1 to TRBJ2-4, with 10 nucleotides matching TRBD1. The end of the DNA is better explained by TRBJ2-7, so the J call may be wrong. The CDR3 spans 19 residues. CDR1 is SGHRS and CDR2 is YFSETQ in the germline V gene. The DNA of the CDR3 is TGCGCCAGCAGTCGACGGGGGACAGGGGAGGACGGGTTTACCTACGAGCAGTACTTC. Translation: CASSRRGTGEDGFTYEQYF.

This clonotype was observed a few times. The rearrangement joins TRBV4-1 to TRBJ1-6; D call uncertain. The length of the CDR3 is 14 residues. Germline values: CDR1 MGHRA, CDR2 YSYEKL. Trimming shortened V by 4 bases and J by 7 bases, and 11 bases separated the two germline ends. The CDR3 DNA reads TGCGCCAGCAGCCGTGGAGGAGAAAATTCACCCCTCCACTTT. This encodes CASSRGGENSPLHF.

This chain links TRBV7-6 with TRBJ1-1, with a possible D match to TRBD1 (5 bases). The CDR3 consists of 13 residues. Trimming cost V 6 bases and J 3 bases, with 11 bases left between them. Germline V gene data show CDR1 as SGHVS and CDR2 as FNYEAQ. CDR3 in amino acids: CASRSPTDTEAFF. The CDR3 DNA reads TGTGCCAGCAGGTCCCCGACAGACACTGAAGCTTTCTTT.

Worth noting for this clonotype: Possible read error: a much larger clone is one base away. The chain employs TRBV6-2 or TRBV6-3 and TRBJ2-4; 8 positions agree with TRBD1. The DNA end is a closer match to TRBJ2-7, so the J assignment may be wrong. In germline, CDR1 is MNHEY, CDR2 SVGEGT. The CDR3 runs 15 residues. CDR3 region: CASRQYAGTGYEQYF. The CDR3, as DNA: TGTGCCAGCCGACAGTATGCCGGGACAGGCTACGAGCAGTACTTC.

This clonotype was detected only a few times. The chain has TRBV11-2 and TRBJ2-3, with D perhaps matching TRBD2 (5 bases). The CDR3 consists of 16 residues. CDR1 is SGHAT, CDR2 FQNNGV, per germline. The ends were cut back, 4 bases at V and 0 bases at J, with 14 bases in the middle. The CDR3 spells CASSSWTGPSTDTQYF. Here the CDR3 DNA reads TGTGCCAGCAGCTCCTGGACTGGGCCAAGCACAGATACGCAGTATTTT.

As for this clonotype: One end of the junction fails to match germline, which may point to a read error. The rearrangement uses TRBV7-2 and TRBJ2-6, with 12 bases matching TRBD2. CDR1 SGHTA and CDR2 FQGNSA come from the germline V gene. The CDR3 length is 19 residues. The CDR3 bases are TGTGCCAGCAGGAACCTACCTAGCGGGAGGGTATCTGGGGCCAACGTCCGGACTTTC. Amino acid sequence: CASRNLPSGRVSGANVRTF. The variable domain in full, with the rest retrieved from reference TRBV7-2 and TRBJ2-6, is GAGVSQSPSNKVTEKGKDVELRCDPISGHTALYWYRQSLGQGLEFLIYFQGNSAPDKSGLPSDRFSAERTGGSVSTLTIQRTQQEDSAVYLCASRNLPSGRVSGANVRTFGAGSRLTVL.

The table lists this clonotype with a few counts. In DNA form, the CDR3 reads TGTGCCAGCAGCGTACGTGACGACACAGATACGCAGTATTTT. It yields the protein CASSVRDDTDTQYF. The chain employs TRBV9 and TRBJ2-3; D is unclear. V was shortened by 1 base and J by 2 bases, with 8 bases between the two germline ends. The CDR3 runs 14 residues. CDR1 is SGDLS and CDR2 is YYNGEE in the germline V gene.

J is TRBJ1-2 and V is TRBV29-1, with TRBD1 matching 8 bases. The V gene end was trimmed by 7 bases and the J gene end by 7 bases; junction bases not matched to a gene: 8. There are 12 residues in the CDR3. Germline V CDR1 and CDR2: SQVTM, ANQGSEA. The CDR3: CSALDRVGGYTF. The CDR3 DNA reads TGCAGCGCCCTGGACAGGGTGGGTGGCTACACCTTC.

DNA of the CDR3: TGTGCCAGCAGCTTAGAACAGGGGAACGGCTATGGCTACACCTTC. The encoded protein is CASSLEQGNGYGYTF. J is TRBJ1-2 and V is TRBV7-9, with TRBD1 identical over 7 bases. The CDR3 is 15 residues long. Germline values: CDR1 SEHNR, CDR2 FQNEAQ (reference sequence). With 1 base clipped from V and 4 bases from J, the junction kept 6 bases outside the gene matches.

The chain is built from TRBV2 and TRBJ2-1, with D maybe TRBD1 (5 bases). V gave up 6 bases and J gave up 9 bases, with 15 bases separating them. The V gene's germline CDR1 is SNHLY and CDR2 FYNNEI. This CDR3 has 13 residues. In DNA, the CDR3 is TGTGCCAGCAGGGAACGGCTAGACAGTGAGCAGTTCTTC. This codes for CASRERLDSEQFF.

The V call is TRBV12-3 or TRBV12-4, the J call TRBJ2-4; TRBD1 agrees at 9 bases. With V trimmed by 7 bases and J by 4 bases, 5 bases remained unmatched. This CDR3 is 14 amino acids long. CDR3 amino acids: CASTLDRGKNIQYF. In DNA, the CDR3 is TGTGCCAGCACCCTAGACAGGGGGAAAAACATTCAGTACTTC.

This clonotype was seen just once. This chain joins TRBV6-1 and TRBJ2-7; the match to TRBD1 covers 9 bases. V trimming: 1 base; J trimming: 3 bases; junction bases outside the gene matches: 13. The CDR3 covers 18 residues. From germline, CDR1 is MNHNS and CDR2 SASEGT. The CDR3 DNA is TGTGCCAGCAGTGAAGGGTACAGGGGGCGCTTCGGCCTCTACGAGCAGTACTTC. Encoded protein: CASSEGYRGRFGLYEQYF.

Only a few counts were recorded for this clonotype. V and J are TRBV4-2 and TRBJ2-4; a weak D match, TRBD2 (5 bases). Germline V CDR1 and CDR2: LGHNA, YNFKEQ. Trimming pared 2 bases from V and 2 bases from J, leaving 13 bases between. The CDR3 sequence is 16 residues long. The DNA for the CDR3 is TGTGCCAGCAGCCAACCGCTCCGGGAAACCAAAAACATTCAGTACTTC. Protein sequence: CASSQPLRETKNIQYF.

This clonotype was seen a handful of times. The chain combines TRBV7-9 with TRBJ1-2, with 9 bases identical to TRBD1. The CDR3 has 14 residues. CDR1 SEHNR and CDR2 FQNEAQ come from the germline V gene (reference sequence). After removal of 7 bases from V and 8 bases from J, the junction contained 11 bases not matched to a gene. The CDR3 region has the DNA TGTGCCAGCACCGTTTTTCGACAGGGGGAAGGCTACACCTTC. It codes for CASTVFRQGEGYTF.

V gene TRBV7-9 combines with J gene TRBJ2-3, with 7 bases aligning to TRBD1. Per the germline V gene, CDR1 is SEHNR and CDR2 is FQNEAQ (reference sequence). This CDR3 is 19 amino acids long. The junction had 17 bases not matched to a gene; V was cut back by 5 bases and J by 0 bases. CDR3 loop: CASSRVGLRQGESTDTQYF. The CDR3 nucleotides read TGTGCCAGCAGCCGGGTCGGCTTGAGACAGGGCGAAAGCACAGATACGCAGTATTTT.

J is TRBJ2-5 and V is TRBV28, with a possible D match to TRBD2 (5 bases). Trimming took off 5 bases at V and 5 bases at J, with 15 bases between the two ends. In germline, CDR1 is MDHEN, CDR2 SYDVKM. CDR3 length equals 14 residues. The CDR3 sequence is CASSHALGGETQYF. DNA for the CDR3: TGTGCCAGCAGTCACGCCCTAGGAGGCGAGACCCAGTACTTC.

Concerning this clonotype itself: A much larger clone differs by one base, so this may be a read error. The gene calls are TRBV29-1 and TRBJ2-7; 10 bases fit TRBD2. The CDR3 has 13 amino acids. CDR1 SQVTM and CDR2 ANQGSEA come from the germline V gene. Trimming at V came to 7 bases and at J to 7 bases, leaving 10 bases not matched to a gene. The chain's CDR3 is CSAGTSEMGEQYF. The CDR3 DNA reads as TGCAGCGCCGGGACTAGCGAGATGGGGGAGCAGTACTTC.

As for this clonotype: With a much larger clone just one base away, this may be a read error. CDR3 loop: CSALLQGSSNQPQHF. DNA of the CDR3: TGCAGTGCTCTCTTACAGGGGAGTAGCAATCAGCCCCAGCATTTT. The chain is built from TRBV20-1 and TRBJ1-5, with 7 bases identical to TRBD1. CDR3 length: 15 amino acids. Germline V CDR1 and CDR2: DFQATT, SNEGSKA (reference sequence). V shed 5 bases and J 0 bases; nucleotides not matched to a gene: 7.

The chain links TRBV7-9 to TRBJ1-6; the D gene is possibly TRBD1 (6 bases). V lost 2 bases to trimming and J lost 0 bases, with 20 bases between them. The CDR3 runs to 20 residues. CDR1 is SEHNR and CDR2 is FQNEAQ in the germline V gene (reference sequence). Written as DNA, the CDR3 is TGTGCCAGCAGCTTACCCTCAAGGGGGGCAGGGAGCTCCTATAATTCACCCCTCCACTTT. Amino acids: CASSLPSRGAGSSYNSPLHF.

This clonotype has a handful of counts. V is TRBV5-6 and J is TRBJ2-1; 10 bases match TRBD1. Germline V gene sequence: CDR1 SGHDT, CDR2 YYEEEE. The trim removed 4 bases at V and 6 bases at J, leaving 10 bases unmatched. This CDR3 is built from 16 residues. The chain's CDR3 is CASSPGTGVLGNEQFF. The CDR3 DNA reads TGTGCCAGCAGCCCAGGGACAGGGGTCCTCGGCAATGAGCAGTTCTTC.

This clonotype was detected ten times or more. The V and J genes are TRBV29-1 and TRBJ2-7; 8 positions match TRBD2. This CDR3 has 15 residues. The trim removed 2 bases at V and 2 bases at J, leaving 8 bases unmatched. The V gene's germline CDR1 is SQVTM and CDR2 ANQGSEA. The DNA of the CDR3 is TGCAGCGTTGAAAGAGCGGGGGCTGGTCCCTACGAGCAGTACTTC. As protein: CSVERAGAGPYEQYF.

This clonotype occurred a few times. The rearrangement uses TRBV20-1 and TRBJ2-1; 9 bases are a match to TRBD2. The CDR3 spans 14 residues. From germline, CDR1 is DFQATT and CDR2 SNEGSKA (reference sequence). V lost 5 bases, J lost 3 bases, and 5 bases stayed unmatched. In DNA form, the CDR3 reads TGCAGTGCTTTAGCGGGGGTCTTCTACAATGAGCAGTTCTTC. Its translation: CSALAGVFYNEQFF.

This chain uses TRBV2 with TRBJ1-4; 9 bases line up with TRBD1. V was clipped by 7 bases and J by 8 bases; unmatched bases: 11. The CDR3 contains 15 residues. Germline CDR1 SNHLY, CDR2 FYNNEI. The CDR3 DNA reads as TGTGCCAGCAATTCCATCCCGGGACAGGGCGAAAAACTGTTTTTT. Translated, it gives CASNSIPGQGEKLFF.

Many counts were recorded for this clonotype. This chain links TRBV6-2 or TRBV6-3 with TRBJ2-1, with 7 nucleotides matching TRBD1. The CDR3 is 14 amino acids. Germline CDR1 reads MNHEY; CDR2 reads SVGEGT. V lost 8 bases to trimming and J lost 4 bases; unmatched junction nucleotides: 8. CDR3 DNA sequence: TGTGCCAGCGGCCGCGACAGGGTATACAATGAGCAGTTCTTC. This encodes CASGRDRVYNEQFF.

The chain has TRBV12-3 or TRBV12-4 and TRBJ1-6, with 7 bases matching TRBD1. The CDR3 runs 14 residues. The V segment lost 5 bases and the J segment 8 bases; nucleotides outside the gene matches: 6. CDR3 amino acids: CASSRETGYSPLHF. The CDR3 DNA reads TGTGCCAGCAGTCGTGAGACAGGGTATTCACCCCTCCACTTT.